This T cell receptor beta chain was sequenced in a study of shared clonotypes between healthy human individuals. V was pared by 2 bases and J by 7 bases, with 2 bases between. This CDR3 has 10 residues. Germline V lookup: CDR1 MGHRA, CDR2 YSYEKL. Profiling relied on immunoSEQ multiplex PCR, and the TCRdb table lists in-frame clones only, not all of them. The sample consists of some 1.5 million clones, 95% to 99% of them appearing once. A word on this clone: Its antigen remains unidentified.

Overall study findings and caveats: Naive subsets generally had larger estimated richness than memory subsets.

Sequencing input: naive CD4+ T cells sorted from blood. The subset: CD45RA+ positively selected. The clonotype was recovered from a young man in good health. The rearrangement links TRBV4-1 to TRBJ2-5; D gene ambiguous. CDR3 amino acids: CASSQRTQYF. In DNA, the CDR3 is TGCGCCAGCAGCCAAAGGACCCAGTACTTC.